Following are 30 T cell receptor beta chains from one sample sequenced in a study of blood T cell repertoires in COVID-19. Using immunoSEQ multiplex PCR, the repertoire was profiled, and TCRdb retains in-frame clones only, with some absent. The table includes 150,000 to 200,000 clones, roughly 89% detected once. The material sequenced was peripheral blood. The receptors were gathered from a woman aged 18-30 years who had recovered from COVID-19.

The V and J genes are TRBV5-5 and TRBJ2-2; the D gene is possibly TRBD2 (6 bases). Trimming removed 3 bases at V and 3 bases at J, with 12 bases between. This CDR3 has 15 amino acids. Germline assignment: CDR1 SGHKS and CDR2 YYEKEE (reference sequence). The CDR3 reads CASSSVAGHTGELFF. CDR3 sequence (DNA): TGTGCCAGCAGCTCCGTTGCGGGGCACACCGGGGAGCTGTTTTTT.

The CDR3 spells CASSRTGLEISPLHF. The CDR3 coding sequence is TGCGCCAGCAGCCGGACAGGCCTGGAGATTTCACCCCTCCACTTT. The J gene is TRBJ1-6, the V gene TRBV4-3; 7 bases line up with TRBD1. Germline loops: CDR1 LGHNA, CDR2 YSLEER. V dropped 4 bases and J dropped 9; count of bases not matched to a gene: 9. The CDR3 has 15 amino acids.

The chain uses TRBV3-1 (or the pseudogene TRBV3-2) and TRBJ2-1; 10 bases align to TRBD1. V gave up 0 bases and J gave up 8 bases; unmatched junction bases: 7. This CDR3 comprises 16 residues. Germline CDR1 LGHDT, CDR2 YNNKEL (reference sequence). CDR3 sequence reads: CASSQDGTGVYDEQFF. CDR3 bases: TGTGCCAGCAGCCAAGATGGGACAGGGGTATACGATGAGCAGTTCTTC.

J is TRBJ1-6 and V is TRBV3-1 (or the pseudogene TRBV3-2), with D possibly TRBD1 on 6 matching bases. Looked up from germline, CDR1 is LGHDT and CDR2 is YNNKEL (reference sequence). The CDR3 is 13 amino acids. V was trimmed by 2 bases and J by 11 bases, leaving 10 bases between them. The CDR3 bases are TGTGCCAGCAGCCAAAACAGGGAGACACCCCTCCACTTT. It yields the protein CASSQNRETPLHF.

This clone was detected only once. The rearrangement links TRBV11-2 to TRBJ2-1, with 12 bases matching TRBD1. The V and J ends lost 5 bases and 10 bases, in that order; junction bases with no gene match: 15. The CDR3 consists of 17 residues. The germline gives CDR1 SGHAT, CDR2 FQNNGV. DNA for the CDR3: TGTGCCAGCAGCCCGAGGCTTAGGGACAGGGGGCTTTGGGAGCAGTTCTTC. Its translation is CASSPRLRDRGLWEQFF.

The genes are TRBV6-5 and TRBJ1-1, with D possibly matching TRBD1 (5 bases). The ends were cut back, 5 bases at V and 4 bases at J, with 14 bases in the middle. CDR3 length: 14 residues. Germline CDR1 reads MNHEY; CDR2 reads SVGAGI. The CDR3 sequence: CASSPTAAGTEAFF. CDR3 coding DNA: TGTGCCAGCAGTCCGACAGCAGCGGGCACTGAAGCTTTCTTT.

This sequence joins TRBV6-6 and TRBJ1-4, with TRBD1 matching 8 bases. Germline CDR1 MNHNY, CDR2 SVGAGI (reference sequence). With 6 bases clipped from V and 8 bases from J, the junction kept 11 bases outside the gene matches. This CDR3 is 15 amino acids long. The CDR3 protein is CASRGRGRAGEKLFF. The DNA for the CDR3 is TGTGCCAGCAGGGGCAGGGGGCGCGCGGGGGAAAAACTGTTTTTT.

V and J are TRBV12-3 or TRBV12-4 and TRBJ1-2; TRBD1 might be the D (5 bases). This CDR3 is built from 12 residues. Trimming stripped 8 bases from V and 6 bases from J, with 13 bases between. The CDR3 bases are TGTGCCAGCGTAGACAGAGCTCATGGCTACACCTTC. Translation: CASVDRAHGYTF.

J is TRBJ1-4 and V is TRBV4-2, with unresolved D. V lost 4 bases and J lost 2, with 14 bases in between. The germline V gene encodes CDR1 LGHNA and CDR2 YNFKEQ. CDR3 length equals 16 residues. The CDR3 coding sequence is TGTGCCAGCAGCCCCTTGGAGTTTTCGACTAATGAAAAACTGTTTTTT. Its protein is CASSPLEFSTNEKLFF.

In its sample, this clone was seen a few times. The chain carries TRBV4-3 and TRBJ2-1, with 9 bases identical to TRBD2. The germline V gene has CDR1 LGHNA and CDR2 YSLEER. The CDR3 is 14 residues long. With V trimmed by 5 bases and J by 9 bases, 8 bases remained unmatched. The CDR3: CASSGPGTSSEQFF. As DNA, the CDR3 is TGCGCCAGCAGCGGTCCGGGGACTAGCAGTGAGCAGTTCTTC.

This sequence joins TRBV19 and TRBJ2-1; 9 bases are shared with TRBD1. V gave up 2 bases and J gave up 5 bases; unmatched junction bases: 4. The CDR3 totals 15 residues. Germline CDR1 and CDR2: LNHDA and SQIVND (reference sequence). Here the CDR3 DNA reads TGTGCCAGTAGTATAACCGGGACAGGGAACAATGAGCAGTTCTTC. Its translation is CASSITGTGNNEQFF.

The chain couples TRBV5-6 to TRBJ2-1; D not certain. The CDR3 length is 12 residues. The V end was cut by 2 bases, the J end by 9 bases, with 9 bases between. Germline CDR1 is SGHDT and CDR2 is YYEEEE. The CDR3 region is CASSFGSGEQFF. DNA of the CDR3: TGTGCCAGCAGCTTTGGGTCAGGTGAGCAGTTCTTC.

The chain combines TRBV5-4 with TRBJ2-1; perhaps TRBD2 as D (6 bases). Germline loops: CDR1 SGHNT, CDR2 YYREEE (reference sequence). Trimming left V 0 bases short and J 7 bases short, with 14 bases between. The CDR3 sequence is 15 residues long. The DNA for the CDR3 is TGTGCCAGCAGCTTGGTGGGGAGGTCGGGTAATGAGCAGTTCTTC. It codes for CASSLVGRSGNEQFF.

This CDR3 reads CASSQAGRASNQPQHF. CDR3 sequence (DNA): TGCGCCAGCAGCCAAGCCGGGAGAGCTAGCAATCAGCCCCAGCATTTT. The V call is TRBV4-1, the J call TRBJ1-5; D remains unclear. Trimming took 1 base from V and 0 from J, leaving 10 bases between them. The CDR3 runs to 16 residues. Germline loops: CDR1 MGHRA, CDR2 YSYEKL.

This sequence joins TRBV13 and TRBJ2-1, with 8 nucleotides matching TRBD2. The CDR3 has 17 residues. Germline V gene data show CDR1 as PRHDT and CDR2 as FYEKMQ (reference sequence). Unmatched junction bases numbered 10, after V lost 1 base and J lost 5 bases. CDR3 sequence: CASSLVRSGGRNNEQFF. DNA of the CDR3: TGTGCCAGCAGCTTAGTTCGAAGCGGGGGACGAAACAATGAGCAGTTCTTC.

Notes on this clone: The same CDR3 also results from other DNA sequences found in this sample. The rearrangement uses TRBV5-4 and TRBJ1-3; D ambiguous. The germline V gene has CDR1 SGHNT and CDR2 YYREEE (reference sequence). Trimming left V 0 bases short and J 5 bases short, with 3 bases between. CDR3 length: 12 amino acids. This chain's CDR3 is CASSLDRNTIYF. Written as DNA, the CDR3 is TGTGCCAGCAGCTTGGACAGAAACACCATATATTTT.

The genes are TRBV24-1 and TRBJ2-3; the D gene is possibly TRBD2 (7 bases). The CDR3 contains 19 residues. Trimming shortened V by 2 bases and J by 4 bases, and 24 bases separated the two germline ends. The germline gives CDR1 KGHDR, CDR2 SFDVKD. CDR3 protein: CATSDYPVGGGSFPDTQYF. The CDR3 DNA follows: TGTGCCACCAGTGATTACCCCGTGGGAGGGGGGTCCTTCCCAGATACGCAGTATTTT.

This rearrangement joins TRBV9 to TRBJ2-1; unclear D gene. Germline CDR1 reads SGDLS; CDR2 reads YYNGEE. This CDR3 is built from 13 residues. Trimming took off 2 bases at V and 2 bases at J, with 5 bases between the two ends. The CDR3 region is CASSVDTYNEQFF. The CDR3 nucleotides read TGTGCCAGCAGCGTCGACACCTACAATGAGCAGTTCTTC.

The chain joins TRBV6-6 to TRBJ1-2; 8 nucleotides match TRBD1. The CDR3 runs to 15 residues. CDR1 is MNHNY, CDR2 SVGAGI, per germline (reference sequence). After removal of 5 bases from V and 2 bases from J, the junction contained 7 bases not matched to a gene. CDR3 nucleotides: TGTGCCAGCAGTCGGGGACAGGAGAAAAACTATGGCTACACCTTC. It yields the protein CASSRGQEKNYGYTF.

This chain connects TRBV6-6 to TRBJ1-4; 7 bases match TRBD1. This CDR3 comprises 13 residues. Germline-derived CDR1 and CDR2 are MNHNY and SVGAGI (reference sequence). V was clipped by 2 bases and J by 13 bases; unmatched bases: 7. The CDR3 here is CASSYHRGEILFF. CDR3 nucleotides: TGTGCCAGCAGTTACCACAGGGGTGAGATACTGTTTTTT.

This chain connects TRBV27 to TRBJ2-5, with 8 bases matching TRBD1. This CDR3 spans 13 amino acids. Germline-derived CDR1 and CDR2 are MNHEY and SMNVEV (reference sequence). Trimming took 8 bases from V and 5 from J; bases not matched to a gene: 7. The CDR3 region is CASRDRNTETQYF. In DNA, the CDR3 is TGTGCCAGCCGGGACAGGAATACGGAGACCCAGTACTTC.

CDR3 in DNA: TGTGCCAGCAGCTTGTCTTCGTCAACGGGACACGAAAAACTGTTTTTT. It specifies CASSLSSSTGHEKLFF. This chain links TRBV5-5 with TRBJ1-4; perhaps TRBD1 as D (6 bases). V gave up 1 base and J gave up 8 bases, with 18 bases separating them. The CDR3 is made up of 16 amino acids. Germline loops: CDR1 SGHKS, CDR2 YYEKEE (reference sequence).

In this sample, this clone turned up a few times. The V call is TRBV7-9, the J call TRBJ1-2; 7 bases fit TRBD1. J was trimmed by 8 bases and V by 5 bases; bases with no gene match: 14. The CDR3 sequence is 15 residues long. The germline V gene has CDR1 SEHNR and CDR2 FQNEAQ (reference sequence). The CDR3 DNA reads TGTGCCAGCAGCCCAAAAGGTTGGGCAGGGGGAGGCTACACCTTC. This gives the protein CASSPKGWAGGGYTF.

The rearrangement links TRBV6-5 to TRBJ1-6, with D uncertain. Germline values: CDR1 MNHEY, CDR2 SVGAGI. CDR3 length equals 16 residues. Deletions cut 2 bases from V and 0 bases from J, with 8 bases between. The CDR3 sequence is CASSYALSSYNSPLHF. The CDR3 DNA sequence: TGTGCCAGCAGTTACGCGCTGAGCTCCTATAATTCACCCCTCCACTTT.

The chain recombines TRBV5-4 with TRBJ2-2; 7 positions agree with TRBD2. The germline V gene has CDR1 SGHNT and CDR2 YYREEE (reference sequence). The junction had 8 bases not matched to a gene; V was cut back by 2 bases and J by 7 bases. CDR3 length equals 15 residues. The chain's CDR3 is CASSLSRGVDGELFF. The DNA of the CDR3 is TGTGCCAGCAGCTTATCACGGGGGGTTGACGGGGAGCTGTTTTTT.

This clone has only one observation. The chain carries TRBV18 and TRBJ1-4, with 8 bases aligning to TRBD1. This CDR3 has 14 residues. CDR1 KGHSH and CDR2 LQKENI come from the germline V gene. V lost 5 bases to trimming and J lost 6 bases; unmatched junction nucleotides: 5. CDR3 nucleotides: TGTGCCAGCTCAAAAGACAGGGGTGATGAAAAACTGTTTTTT. This codes for CASSKDRGDEKLFF.

The chain recombines TRBV27 with TRBJ2-2, with TRBD2 identical over 7 bases. V dropped 2 bases and J dropped 1; count of bases not matched to a gene: 4. CDR1 MNHEY and CDR2 SMNVEV come from the germline V gene (reference sequence). There are 16 residues in the CDR3. As DNA, the CDR3 is TGTGCCAGCAGTTTAGGGTTAGCGGGGAACACCGGGGAGCTGTTTTTT. Translating gives CASSLGLAGNTGELFF.

The chain employs TRBV5-1 and TRBJ2-1; D gene ambiguous. The CDR3 totals 12 residues. CDR1 SGHRS and CDR2 YFSETQ come from the germline V gene. Trimming removed 0 bases at V and 5 bases at J, with 3 bases between. As DNA, the CDR3 is TGCGCCAGCAGCTTGGTCAACAATGAGCAGTTCTTC. The encoded protein is CASSLVNNEQFF. Drawing the rest from reference TRBV5-1 and TRBJ2-1, the complete variable domain is KAGVTQTPRYLIKTRGQQVTLSCSPISGHRSVSWYQQTPGQGLQFLFEYFSETQRNKGNFPGRFSGRQFSNSRSEMNVSTLELGDSALYLCASSLVNNEQFFGPGTRLTVL.

This clone was recorded once. The CDR3 DNA follows: TGTGCCAGCAGATCGGGACTAGCGGGAGGGCGAGGCAATGAGCAGTTCTTC. It codes for CASRSGLAGGRGNEQFF. The chain couples TRBV7-9 to TRBJ2-1; 16 nucleotides agree with TRBD2. The CDR3 has 17 residues. J lost 6 bases, V lost 6 bases, and 8 bases had no gene match. The V gene's germline CDR1 is SEHNR and CDR2 FQNEAQ (reference sequence).

A few counts support this clone. The gene calls are TRBV29-1 and TRBJ1-2; D may be TRBD1 (6 bases). The CDR3 length is 12 residues. V was trimmed by 6 bases and J by 8 bases, leaving 16 bases between them. Germline V gene lookup returns CDR1 SQVTM and CDR2 ANQGSEA. The CDR3 DNA follows: TGCAGCGTCGAAAACAGGGCATGGGGCTACACCTTC. Translation gives CSVENRAWGYTF. Complete variable domain (other parts from reference TRBV29-1 and TRBJ1-2): SAVISQKPSRDICQRGTSLTIQCQVDSQVTMMFWYRQQPGQSLTLIATANQGSEATYESGFVIDKFPISRPNLTFSTLTVSNMSPEDSSIYLCSVENRAWGYTFGSGTRLTVV.